These 18 T cell receptor beta chains were sequenced from one sample in a study of blood T cell repertoires in COVID-19. TCRdb keeps only in-frame clones here, not all; method: immunoSEQ multiplex PCR. The data show about 480,000 clones, with 80% to 90% seen just once and roughly 0.92% held by the top ten. The specimen was peripheral blood. Receptor source: a man between 18 and 35 years old with COVID-19, enrolled during active disease.

On this clone: Other nucleotide sequences in the sample specify the same CDR3. The chain uses TRBV7-9 and TRBJ2-7; possible D gene TRBD1, 5 bases. The V end lost 4 bases, the J end lost 4 bases, and 8 bases lay between the germline ends. The CDR3 loop spans 12 amino acids. CDR1 is SEHNR and CDR2 is FQNEAQ in the germline V gene (reference sequence). The CDR3 region is CASSSRVYEQYF. CDR3 bases: TGTGCCAGCAGCTCCAGGGTTTACGAGCAGTACTTC.

The genes are TRBV28 and TRBJ2-1; 10 bases match TRBD2. The CDR3 totals 16 residues. With 6 bases clipped from V and 9 bases from J, the junction kept 14 bases outside the gene matches. Germline V gene lookup returns CDR1 MDHEN and CDR2 SYDVKM. CDR3 in amino acids: CASRGAAGTSEREQFF. CDR3 in DNA: TGTGCCAGCAGGGGGGCAGCCGGGACTAGCGAACGTGAGCAGTTCTTC. The full variable domain, its missing parts supplied by reference TRBV28 and TRBJ2-1, is DVKVTQSSRYLVKRTGEKVFLECVQDMDHENMFWYRQDPGLGLRLIYFSYDVKMKEKGDIPEGYSVSREKKERFSLILESASTNQTSMYLCASRGAAGTSEREQFFGPGTRLTVL.

This sequence joins TRBV11-2 and TRBJ2-7, with D possibly matching TRBD2 (6 bases). Per the germline V gene, CDR1 is SGHAT and CDR2 is FQNNGV. V lost 1 base and J lost 4, with 14 bases in between. This CDR3 has 15 residues. CDR3 bases: TGTGCCAGCAGCTTAGCCCTGGAGGGGCGGTACGAGCAGTACTTC. Protein: CASSLALEGRYEQYF.

V is TRBV11-3 and J is TRBJ1-5, with 8 bases that match TRBD1. The V and J ends lost 5 bases and 6 bases, in that order; junction bases with no gene match: 3. CDR1 and CDR2 (germline): SGHNT, YENEEA. The CDR3 covers 13 residues. The CDR3 DNA sequence: TGTGCCAGCAGCCAGGGGGCCGGTCAGCCCCAGCATTTT. Its translation: CASSQGAGQPQHF.

V is TRBV6-6 and J is TRBJ1-2; a possible D gene is TRBD1 (6 bases). Trimming cost V 7 bases and J 2 bases, with 14 bases left between them. The CDR3 has 14 amino acids. CDR1 and CDR2 from the germline V gene are MNHNY and SVGAGI (reference sequence). The chain's CDR3 is CASTAGAINYGYTF. As DNA, the CDR3 is TGTGCCAGCACCGCAGGGGCGATCAACTATGGCTACACCTTC.

The chain combines TRBV19 with TRBJ1-2; 12 nucleotides agree with TRBD1. The trim removed 6 bases at V and 8 bases at J, leaving 13 bases unmatched. This CDR3 has 16 amino acids. The germline V gene encodes CDR1 LNHDA and CDR2 SQIVND (reference sequence). The CDR3 sequence: CASRDTGTGGGRGYTF. The CDR3 coding sequence is TGTGCCAGTAGGGATACCGGGACAGGGGGCGGTCGGGGCTACACCTTC.

A single count supports this clone. CDR3 protein: CASSRGQGAYEQYF. The CDR3 nucleotides are TGTGCCAGCAGCCGGGGACAGGGGGCCTACGAGCAGTACTTC. The chain is built from TRBV11-2 and TRBJ2-7; 11 bases align to TRBD1. Germline V gene sequence: CDR1 SGHAT, CDR2 FQNNGV. The CDR3 totals 14 residues. V was pared by 5 bases and J by 2 bases, with 2 bases of the junction left unmatched.

This chain connects TRBV5-8 to TRBJ1-2; D is perhaps TRBD1 (5 bases). Germline V gene data show CDR1 as SGHTS and CDR2 as YDEGEE. The CDR3 runs 15 residues. The V and J ends lost 7 bases and 4 bases respectively, with 20 bases between them. As DNA, the CDR3 is TGTGCCAGCGGGCTAGACAGACTTCAAGGCTATGGCTACACCTTC. The encoded protein is CASGLDRLQGYGYTF.

This chain connects TRBV27 to TRBJ1-4; D uncertain. Germline loops: CDR1 MNHEY, CDR2 SMNVEV (reference sequence). Trimming took 3 bases from V and 2 from J, leaving 10 bases between them. This CDR3 spans 15 amino acids. The CDR3 nucleotides read TGTGCCAGCAGTTTTTCCAGGCTGACTAATGAAAAACTGTTTTTT. Amino acid sequence: CASSFSRLTNEKLFF.

The chain uses TRBV11-2 and TRBJ2-7, with D possibly being TRBD2 (7 bases). Germline V gives CDR1 SGHAT, CDR2 FQNNGV. The CDR3 is made up of 15 amino acids. V was clipped by 1 base and J by 5 bases, with 15 bases between them. CDR3 nucleotides: TGTGCCAGCAGCTTAGTGGCGGGGGCAGGCCACGAGCAGTACTTC. This sequence encodes CASSLVAGAGHEQYF.

The rearrangement uses TRBV3-1 (or the pseudogene TRBV3-2) and TRBJ1-1; 7 bases match TRBD1. J gave up 7 bases and V 6 bases, and 11 bases lay outside the gene matches. Germline V gives CDR1 LGHDT, CDR2 YNNKEL (reference sequence). CDR3 length equals 14 residues. The CDR3 loop is CASRYTGAEGEAFF. The DNA of the CDR3 is TGTGCCAGCAGGTACACAGGGGCCGAGGGTGAAGCTTTCTTT.

On this clone itself: One end of the junction does not line up with germline, which may come from a read error. The chain recombines TRBV27 with TRBJ2-3; 15 positions agree with TRBD2. From germline, CDR1 is MNHEY and CDR2 SMNVEV (reference sequence). The CDR3 contains 20 residues. In nucleotides, the CDR3 is TGTGCCAGCAGTTCCTATTACCCCGGGACTAGCGGGGGGCCCACAAATACGCAGTATTTT. This gives the protein CASSSYYPGTSGGPTNTQYF.

CDR3 DNA: TGCGCCAGCAACAGGGGTAGTTACGAGCAGTACTTC. This translates into CASNRGSYEQYF. The chain carries TRBV10-2 and TRBJ2-7; 7 bases match TRBD1. The CDR3 sequence is 12 residues long. Germline lookup yields CDR1 WSHSY and CDR2 SAAADI. Trimming cost V 7 bases and J 4 bases; bases outside gene matches: 4.

J is TRBJ2-1 and V is TRBV5-1; 11 bases fit TRBD1. Trimming removed 1 base from V and 8 bases from J; junction bases left unmatched: 17. The CDR3 spans 19 residues. Germline V CDR1 and CDR2: SGHRS, YFSETQ. The CDR3 region has the DNA TGCGCCAGCAGCTTGAAGAGGAGTGGTCCGGGACAGGGGGATGATGAGCAGTTCTTC. Translating it yields CASSLKRSGPGQGDDEQFF.

The gene calls are TRBV7-9 and TRBJ1-1, with D tentatively TRBD1 (5 bases). The germline V gene has CDR1 SEHNR and CDR2 FQNEAQ (reference sequence). The CDR3 length is 14 residues. V lost 1 base to trimming and J lost 5 bases, with 11 bases between them. DNA of the CDR3: TGTGCCAGCAGCTTAGGGGAAGGGGCGACTGAAGCTTTCTTT. Amino acid sequence: CASSLGEGATEAFF.

The genes are TRBV28 and TRBJ1-2; the D is unclear. In germline, CDR1 is MDHEN, CDR2 SYDVKM. Trimming took 7 bases from V and 2 from J, leaving 11 bases between them. The length of the CDR3 is 13 residues. DNA for the CDR3: TGTGCCAGCAAGTTGAGGGAGAACTATGGCTACACCTTC. Its translation is CASKLRENYGYTF.

Details on this clone: This specimen includes other DNA sequences encoding the same CDR3. This chain uses TRBV6-5 with TRBJ2-7; 9 nucleotides line up with TRBD2. J was trimmed by 1 base and V by 0 bases; bases with no gene match: 1. From germline, CDR1 is MNHEY and CDR2 SVGAGI. The CDR3 is 15 residues long. The DNA for the CDR3 is TGTGCCAGCAGTTACTCGACTAGCGGATCCTACGAGCAGTACTTC. This translates into CASSYSTSGSYEQYF.

V and J are TRBV5-6 and TRBJ2-7; 8 bases fit TRBD1. CDR3 length equals 14 residues. V was pared by 3 bases and J by 4 bases, with 6 bases of the junction left unmatched. Germline lookup yields CDR1 SGHDT and CDR2 YYEEEE. The DNA of the CDR3 is TGTGCCAGCAGCTACGGACAGGGCCTTTACGAGCAGTACTTC. This sequence encodes CASSYGQGLYEQYF.